This TCR beta chain originates from a study of persistence of HIV-infected CD4 T cells. Background on the study: Up to about 200 mL blood was drawn at multiple time points; a couple of donors had single-time leukapheresis.

Germline V gene data show CDR1 as ENHRY and CDR2 as SYGVKD. V trimming: 0 bases; J trimming: 10 bases; junction bases outside the gene matches: 9. The length of the CDR3 is 16 residues. As for this clone: What it binds is not known.

The stimulus was an HIV-1 Gag 15-mer peptide pool, about 1 ug/peptide/mL. CD40L/CD69 double-negative CD45RO-high memory CD4+ T cells were collected. The study, taken as a whole, reports: The rare CMV-responding cells with HIV-1 proviruses were not separately TCR-sequenced.

The immunoSEQ assay was version 4, run in survey mode. Genomic DNA was diluted to 9 to 10 ng/uL, up to roughly 1 ug per sample. Sequencing used immunoSEQ multiplex PCR; TCRdb keeps in-frame clones, though not all of them. This sample has about 40,000 clones, with about 80% found just once. This sample comprised CD4+ T cells sorted from PBMCs after roughly 19-hour stimulation, obtained from a patient who received antiretroviral therapy. The V gene is TRBV10-3, the J gene TRBJ2-1; 10 nucleotides align to TRBD2. The sequence came from an adult man with HIV who was CMV-seropositive. CDR3 protein: CAISESKAGGSTEQFF. The CDR3 nucleotides read TGTGCCATCAGTGAGTCGAAAGCGGGAGGGTCGACGGAGCAGTTCTTC.